This T cell receptor beta chain was recorded in a study of cytomegalovirus exposure and HLA in healthy donors. PCR was performed using 60 Vbeta and 13 Jbeta primers. Assay: immunoSEQ multiplex PCR; the TCRdb copy retains only in-frame clones and omits some. This table holds tens of thousands of clones, around 70% found once. Germline V CDR1 and CDR2: SGHTA, FQGNSA. Trimming removed 3 bases at V and 7 bases at J, with 16 bases between. CDR3 length equals 15 residues. Material for sequencing was PBMCs. The V and J genes are TRBV7-2 and TRBJ2-1, with D maybe TRBD2 (6 bases). This clonotype originated in a woman aged 45 to 65 in good health and CMV-seronegative. CDR3 amino acids: CASSFPSAGMNEQFF. In nucleotides, the CDR3 is TGTGCCAGCAGCTTCCCATCGGCGGGAATGAATGAGCAGTTCTTC.